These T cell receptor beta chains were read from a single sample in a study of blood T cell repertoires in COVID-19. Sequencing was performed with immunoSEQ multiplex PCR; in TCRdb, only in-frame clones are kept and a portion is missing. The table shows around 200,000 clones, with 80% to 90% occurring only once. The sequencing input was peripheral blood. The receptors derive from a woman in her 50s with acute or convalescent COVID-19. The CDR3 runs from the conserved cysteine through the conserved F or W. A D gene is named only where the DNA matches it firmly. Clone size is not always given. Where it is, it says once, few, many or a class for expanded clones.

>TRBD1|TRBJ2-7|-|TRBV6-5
CASTTGGQGSEQYF
TGTGCCAGCACCACCGGTGGACAGGGCAGCGAGCAGTACTTC
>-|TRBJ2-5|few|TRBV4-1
CASSQWEGEETQYF
TGCGCCAGCAGCCAGTGGGAGGGGGAAGAGACCCAGTACTTC
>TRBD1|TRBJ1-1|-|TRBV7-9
CASSSQGGTEAFF
TGTGCCAGCAGCTCCCAGGGGGGAACTGAAGCTTTCTTT
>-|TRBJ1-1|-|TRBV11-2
CASSLQGFGTEAFF
TGTGCCAGCAGCCTCCAGGGTTTCGGCACTGAAGCTTTCTTT
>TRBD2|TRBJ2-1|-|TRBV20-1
CSASRELQQFF
TGCAGTGCATCGCGGGAGCTGCAGCAGTTCTTC
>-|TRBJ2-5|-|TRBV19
CASSNGQQETQYF
TGTGCCAGTAGTAATGGACAGCAAGAGACCCAGTACTTC
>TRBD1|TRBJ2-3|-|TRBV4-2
CASSQDAGGTTDTQYF
TGTGCCAGCAGCCAGGATGCAGGGGGAACGACAGATACGCAGTATTTT
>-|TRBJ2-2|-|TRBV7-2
CASSLSSYGGELFF
TGTGCCAGCAGCTTATCCAGTTATGGCGGGGAGCTGTTTTTT
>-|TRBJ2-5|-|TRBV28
CASSLRETQYF
TGTGCCAGCAGTCTTCGGGAGACCCAGTACTTC
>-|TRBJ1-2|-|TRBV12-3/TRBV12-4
CASSSGGTDGYTF
TGTGCCAGCAGCTCGGGGGGTACGGACGGCTACACCTTC
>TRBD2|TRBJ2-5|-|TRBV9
CASSGSTSGQETQYF
TGTGCCAGCAGCGGAAGTACTAGCGGGCAAGAGACCCAGTACTTC
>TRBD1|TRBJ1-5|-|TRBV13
CASSLGQDGQPQHF
TGTGCCAGCAGCCTCGGACAGGACGGTCAGCCCCAGCATTTT
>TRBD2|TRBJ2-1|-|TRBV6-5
CASSPGLAYNEQFF
TGTGCCAGCAGTCCGGGACTAGCCTACAATGAGCAGTTCTTC
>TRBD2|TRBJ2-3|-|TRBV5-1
CASSSSGTGGDTQYF
TGCGCCAGCAGCTCTAGCGGGACGGGAGGGGATACGCAGTATTTT
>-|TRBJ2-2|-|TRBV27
CASSFGGARTGELFF
TGTGCCAGCAGTTTTGGGGGGGCGCGGACCGGGGAGCTGTTTTTT
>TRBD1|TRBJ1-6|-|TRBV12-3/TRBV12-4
CASSGTVNSPLHF
TGTGCCAGCAGTGGGACAGTTAATTCACCCCTCCACTTT
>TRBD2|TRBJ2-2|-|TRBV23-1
CASSPPLGGLAGVLTGELFF
TGCGCCAGCAGTCCTCCGCTAGGGGGGTTAGCGGGAGTCCTCACCGGGGAGCTGTTTTTT